These 6 T cell receptor beta chains came from one sample sequenced in a study of beta chain features in type 1 diabetes. Broader study findings: Among all four CD4+ subsets, Type 1 diabetes patients had TCRB CDR3s that were moderately but significantly shorter.

Expressed TCRB transcripts were sequenced after all isolated RNA was converted to cDNA. Using immunoSEQ multiplex PCR, the repertoire was profiled, and TCRdb retains in-frame clones only, with some absent. The table lists about 53,000 clones, approximately 60% of them singletons. Their antigens are not known. What was sequenced was stem cell memory CD4+ T cells from blood. These receptors originate from a woman aged 25 to 39 with type 1 diabetes.

This clone is a singleton in its sample. This chain joins TRBV10-3 and TRBJ2-7; the match to TRBD1 covers 10 bases. This CDR3 comprises 14 residues. The V gene end was trimmed by 6 bases and the J gene end by 5 bases; junction bases not matched to a gene: 7. CDR1 and CDR2 from the germline V gene are ENHRY and SYGVKD. CDR3 nucleotides: TGTGCCATCAGGGGGGGACAGGGGAGGAACGAGCAGTACTTC. This gives the protein CAIRGGQGRNEQYF.

This chain uses TRBV19 with TRBJ2-7; 10 bases line up with TRBD1. V was clipped by 3 bases and J by 4 bases; unmatched bases: 6. The CDR3 extends over 15 amino acids. Germline values: CDR1 LNHDA, CDR2 SQIVND (reference sequence). The CDR3: CASSILDRGKYEQYF. DNA of the CDR3: TGTGCCAGTAGTATCCTGGACAGGGGGAAGTACGAGCAGTACTTC.

There are a few counts of this clone. The J gene is TRBJ1-1, the V gene TRBV4-2, with D perhaps TRBD1 (5 bases). The CDR3 runs to 15 residues. The germline V and J ends were trimmed by 1 base and 3 bases, with 12 bases remaining between them. Germline CDR1 is LGHNA and CDR2 is YNFKEQ. In DNA form, the CDR3 reads TGTGCCAGCAGCCAAGCGGAGACAGAATACACTGAAGCTTTCTTT. Translating it yields CASSQAETEYTEAFF.

The rearrangement uses TRBV30 and TRBJ2-2, with 8 nucleotides matching TRBD1. The CDR3 is made up of 14 amino acids. V gave up 7 bases and J gave up 2 bases; unmatched junction bases: 6. Per the germline V gene, CDR1 is GTSNPN and CDR2 is SVGIG (reference sequence). The CDR3 DNA reads TGTGCCTTGTCGACAGGGGCTAACACCGGGGAGCTGTTTTTT. This encodes CALSTGANTGELFF. The full variable domain, its missing parts supplied by reference TRBV30 and TRBJ2-2, is SQTIHQWPATLVQPVGSPLSLECTVEGTSNPNLYWYRQAAGRGLQLLFYSVGIGQISSEVPQNLSASRPQDRQFILSSKKLLLSDSGFYLCALSTGANTGELFFGEGSRLTVL.

This clone turned up a few times. The gene calls are TRBV7-3 and TRBJ2-2; 7 bases fit TRBD2. This CDR3 region has 16 residues. The V gene end was trimmed by 5 bases and the J gene end by 4 bases; junction bases not matched to a gene: 10. Germline V gene data show CDR1 as SGHTA and CDR2 as FQGTGA. For the CDR3, the DNA is TGTGCCAGCAGCCATCACGGGACTACTGGCACCGGGGAGCTGTTTTTT. As protein: CASSHHGTTGTGELFF.

The chain is built from TRBV19 and TRBJ1-4, with D unresolved. The CDR3 is 13 residues long. Trimming removed 1 base at V and 8 bases at J, with 8 bases between. The V gene's germline CDR1 is LNHDA and CDR2 SQIVND (reference sequence). The CDR3, as DNA: TGTGCCAGTAGTATAGGCATGAGGGAAAAACTGTTTTTT. Translating gives CASSIGMREKLFF.